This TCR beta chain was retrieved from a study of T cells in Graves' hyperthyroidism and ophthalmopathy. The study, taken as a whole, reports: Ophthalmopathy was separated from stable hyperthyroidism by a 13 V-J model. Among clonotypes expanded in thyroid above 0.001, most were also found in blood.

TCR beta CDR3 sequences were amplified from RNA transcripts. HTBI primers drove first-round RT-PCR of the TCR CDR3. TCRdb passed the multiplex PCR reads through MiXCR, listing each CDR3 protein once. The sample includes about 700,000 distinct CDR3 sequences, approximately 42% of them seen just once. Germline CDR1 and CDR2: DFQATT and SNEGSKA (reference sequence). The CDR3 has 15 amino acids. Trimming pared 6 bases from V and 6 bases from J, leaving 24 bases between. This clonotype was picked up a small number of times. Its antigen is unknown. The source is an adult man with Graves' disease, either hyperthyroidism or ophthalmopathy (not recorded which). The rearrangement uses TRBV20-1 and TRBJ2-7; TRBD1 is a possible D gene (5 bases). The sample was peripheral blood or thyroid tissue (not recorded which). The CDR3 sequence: CSAKAVSKQASEQYF. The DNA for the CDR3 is TGCAGTGCAAAGGCAGTGTCAAAACAGGCATCCGAGCAGTACTTC.